The 10 T cell receptor beta chains in this list originate from one sample, sequenced in a study of T cells after yellow fever vaccination. TCRdb re-derived calls from the 5' RACE reads in MiXCR, one entry per CDR3 protein. The data contain hundreds of thousands of distinct CDR3 sequences, around an eighth of them singletons. The sample in question was PBMCs, obtained on the day of the yellow fever booster vaccination. These receptor sequences come from a man aged 25-40 years who received the YFV17D yellow fever vaccine.

This clonotype was picked up a small number of times. J is TRBJ1-5 and V is TRBV30, with 10 bases aligning to TRBD1. This CDR3 is 14 amino acids long. Per germline, CDR1 GTSNPN and CDR2 SVGIG (reference sequence). J lost 4 bases, V lost 2 bases, and 2 bases had no gene match. The CDR3 loop reads CAWSRDRGNQPQHF. The CDR3 DNA follows: TGTGCCTGGAGTCGGGACAGGGGAAATCAGCCCCAGCATTTT.

The chain uses TRBV7-6 and TRBJ2-1; TRBD2 aligns across 7 bases. The CDR3 contains 13 residues. Germline CDR1 and CDR2: SGHVS and FNYEAQ. V gave up 0 bases and J gave up 9 bases; unmatched junction bases: 2. The CDR3 reads CASSLARGFEQFF. For the CDR3, the DNA is TGTGCCAGCAGCTTAGCGCGGGGGTTTGAGCAGTTCTTC.

This clonotype was seen a few times. This rearrangement joins TRBV10-3 to TRBJ2-3; 13 bases align to TRBD2. Losses at the gene ends were 4 bases for V and 3 bases for J; bases not matched to a gene: 4. Germline CDR1 ENHRY, CDR2 SYGVKD. The CDR3 extends over 16 amino acids. As DNA, the CDR3 is TGTGCCATCAGTGGTACTAGCGGGAGGGGTACAGATACGCAGTATTTT. Its protein product is CAISGTSGRGTDTQYF.

The chain uses TRBV24-1 and TRBJ2-3, with TRBD1 matching over 7 bases. Germline CDR1 is KGHDR and CDR2 is SFDVKD. This CDR3 contains 18 residues. V trimming: 6 bases; J trimming: 4 bases; junction bases outside the gene matches: 18. CDR3 coding DNA: TGTGCCACCAGTCCTTCCCCGGGACAGCTCCTCGGCGCAGATACGCAGTATTTT. Translated: CATSPSPGQLLGADTQYF.

The rearrangement joins TRBV6-4 to TRBJ1-4; D call uncertain. Trimming took off 3 bases at V and 8 bases at J, with 13 bases between the two ends. The germline V gene encodes CDR1 MRHNA and CDR2 SNTAGT. The CDR3 has 14 residues. The CDR3 DNA is TGTGCCAGCAGTGATCGATTTCTTTGGGAAAAACTGTTTTTT. It yields the protein CASSDRFLWEKLFF.

The chain joins TRBV15 to TRBJ2-6; 8 nucleotides match TRBD2. Trimming took 5 bases from V and 0 from J; bases not matched to a gene: 9. The CDR3 consists of 18 residues. Germline V gene sequence: CDR1 LNHNV, CDR2 YYDKDF (reference sequence). CDR3: CATSSRGLDNSGANVLTF. CDR3 sequence (DNA): TGTGCCACCAGCTCGAGGGGACTAGATAACTCTGGGGCCAACGTCCTGACTTTC.

This clonotype was seen a handful of times. J is TRBJ1-1 and V is TRBV29-1; the D is unclear. V was cut by 5 bases and J by 1 base, with 11 bases left in between. CDR1 is SQVTM and CDR2 is ANQGSEA in the germline V gene. The CDR3 contains 13 residues. CDR3: CSVQAWTNTEAFF. The CDR3 DNA sequence: TGCAGCGTTCAAGCGTGGACGAACACTGAAGCTTTCTTT.

The gene calls are TRBV6-1 and TRBJ2-3; a possible D gene is TRBD1 (6 bases). Trimming took off 9 bases at V and 2 bases at J, with 18 bases between the two ends. This CDR3 has 15 residues. Germline V CDR1 and CDR2: MNHNS, SASEGT. The CDR3 DNA reads TGTGCCAGTTCAACCCTCAGGGGCCACACAGATACGCAGTATTTT. It is translated as CASSTLRGHTDTQYF.

This clonotype was recorded a few times. V gene TRBV18 combines with J gene TRBJ2-1, with TRBD1 identical over 11 bases. Germline V gene sequence: CDR1 KGHSH, CDR2 LQKENI. V lost 2 bases, J lost 9 bases, and 6 bases stayed unmatched. The CDR3 has 15 residues. The CDR3 loop is CASSPRTGGFVEQFF. DNA for the CDR3: TGTGCCAGCTCACCAAGGACAGGGGGCTTCGTTGAGCAGTTCTTC. Complete variable domain (other parts from reference TRBV18 and TRBJ2-1): NAGVMQNPRHLVRRRGQEARLRCSPMKGHSHVYWYRQLPEEGLKFMVYLQKENIIDESGMPKERFSAEFPKEGPSILRIQQVVRGDSAAYFCASSPRTGGFVEQFFGPGTRLTVL.

The genes are TRBV5-1 and TRBJ1-1; the D gene is possibly TRBD1 (5 bases). The germline V gene has CDR1 SGHRS and CDR2 YFSETQ. V lost 0 bases and J lost 7, with 13 bases in between. This CDR3 is built from 14 residues. The CDR3 is CASSLGDGRGEAFF. CDR3 nucleotides: TGCGCCAGCAGCTTGGGGGACGGCCGAGGTGAAGCTTTCTTT.